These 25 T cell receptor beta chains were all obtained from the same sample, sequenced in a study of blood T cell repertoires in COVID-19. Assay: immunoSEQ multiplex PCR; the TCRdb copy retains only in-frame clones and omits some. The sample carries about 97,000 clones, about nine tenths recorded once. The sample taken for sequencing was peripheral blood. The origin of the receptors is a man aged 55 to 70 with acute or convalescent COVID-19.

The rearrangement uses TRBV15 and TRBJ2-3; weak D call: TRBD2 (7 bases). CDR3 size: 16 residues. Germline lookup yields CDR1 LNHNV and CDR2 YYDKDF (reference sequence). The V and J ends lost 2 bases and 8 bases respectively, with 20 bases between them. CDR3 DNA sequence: TGTGCCACCAGCAGATCGAGTGGGGGGGGCTGGGGTACGCAGTATTTT. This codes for CATSRSSGGGWGTQYF. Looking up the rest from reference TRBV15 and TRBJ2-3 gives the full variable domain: DAMVIQNPRYQVTQFGKPVTLSCSQTLNHNVMYWYQQKSSQAPKLLFHYYDKDFNNEADTPDNFQSRRPNTSFCFLDIRSPGLGDTAMYLCATSRSSGGGWGTQYFGPGTRLTVL.

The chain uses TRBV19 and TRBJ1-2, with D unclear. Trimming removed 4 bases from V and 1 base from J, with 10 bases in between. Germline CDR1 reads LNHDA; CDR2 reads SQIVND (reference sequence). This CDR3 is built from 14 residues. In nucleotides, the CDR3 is TGTGCCAGTAGTACCTATAGCTTTAACTATGGCTACACCTTC. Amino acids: CASSTYSFNYGYTF. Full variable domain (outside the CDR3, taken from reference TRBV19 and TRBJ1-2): DGGITQSPKYLFRKEGQNVTLSCEQNLNHDAMYWYRQDPGQGLRLIYYSQIVNDFQKGDIAEGYSVSREKKESFPLTVTSAQKNPTAFYLCASSTYSFNYGYTFGSGTRLTVV.

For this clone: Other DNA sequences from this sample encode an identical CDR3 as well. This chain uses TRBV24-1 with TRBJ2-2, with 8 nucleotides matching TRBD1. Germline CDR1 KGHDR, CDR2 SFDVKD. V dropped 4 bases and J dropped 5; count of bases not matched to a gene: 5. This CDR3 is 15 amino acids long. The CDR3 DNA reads TGTGCCACCAGTGACCCTAGGACAGGGACCGGGGAGCTGTTTTTT. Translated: CATSDPRTGTGELFF.

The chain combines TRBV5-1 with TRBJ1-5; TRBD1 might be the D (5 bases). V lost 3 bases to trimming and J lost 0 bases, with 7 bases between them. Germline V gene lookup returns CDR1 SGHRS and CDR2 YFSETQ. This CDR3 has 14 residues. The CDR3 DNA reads TGCGCCAGCAGCTGGGGGGATAGCAATCAGCCCCAGCATTTT. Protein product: CASSWGDSNQPQHF.

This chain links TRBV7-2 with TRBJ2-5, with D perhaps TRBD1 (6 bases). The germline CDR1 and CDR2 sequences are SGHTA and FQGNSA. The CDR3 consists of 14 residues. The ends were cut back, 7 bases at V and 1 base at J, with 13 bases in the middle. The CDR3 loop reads CASNPDSSQETQYF. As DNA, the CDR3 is TGTGCCAGCAACCCGGACAGCTCCCAAGAGACCCAGTACTTC. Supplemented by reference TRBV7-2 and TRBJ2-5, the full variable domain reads GAGVSQSPSNKVTEKGKDVELRCDPISGHTALYWYRQSLGQGLEFLIYFQGNSAPDKSGLPSDRFSAERTGGSVSTLTIQRTQQEDSAVYLCASNPDSSQETQYFGPGTRLLVL.

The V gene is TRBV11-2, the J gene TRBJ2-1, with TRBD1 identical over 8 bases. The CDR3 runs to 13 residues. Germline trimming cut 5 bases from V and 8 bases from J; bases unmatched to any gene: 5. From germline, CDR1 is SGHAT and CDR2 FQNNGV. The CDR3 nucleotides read TGTGCCAGCAGCCGACAGGGGAGCGATGAGCAGTTCTTC. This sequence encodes CASSRQGSDEQFF.

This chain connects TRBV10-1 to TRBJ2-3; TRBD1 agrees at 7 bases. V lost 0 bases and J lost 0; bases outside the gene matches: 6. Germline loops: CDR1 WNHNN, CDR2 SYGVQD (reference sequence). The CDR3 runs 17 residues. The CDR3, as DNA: TGCGCCAGCAGTGAGTCGAGGGACAGTCGGAGCACAGATACGCAGTATTTT. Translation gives CASSESRDSRSTDTQYF.

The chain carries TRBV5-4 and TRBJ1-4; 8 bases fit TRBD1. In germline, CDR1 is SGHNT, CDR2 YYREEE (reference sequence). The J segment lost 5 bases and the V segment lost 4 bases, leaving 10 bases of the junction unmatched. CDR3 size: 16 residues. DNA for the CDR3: TGTGCCAGCAGCCAAACGGGGACAGGACAAAATGAAAAACTGTTTTTT. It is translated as CASSQTGTGQNEKLFF.

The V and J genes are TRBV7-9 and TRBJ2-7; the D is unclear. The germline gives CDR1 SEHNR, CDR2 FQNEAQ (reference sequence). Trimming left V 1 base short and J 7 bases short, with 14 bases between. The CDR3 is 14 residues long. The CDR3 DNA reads TGTGCCAGCAGCTTAGGGGCTGGATTAAGAGAGCAGTACTTC. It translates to CASSLGAGLREQYF.

CDR3 residues: CASSWGGRLYGYTF. CDR3 nucleotides: TGTGCCAGCAGCTGGGGGGGGAGACTCTATGGCTACACCTTC. The chain is built from TRBV21-1 and TRBJ1-2. TRBV21-1 is reported as a pseudogene. There are 14 residues in the CDR3.

CDR3: CASSLGGTPNSPLHF. The CDR3 region has the DNA TGTGCCAGCAGCCTGGGCGGGACCCCTAATTCACCCCTCCACTTT. The chain uses TRBV3-1 (or the pseudogene TRBV3-2) and TRBJ1-6; D possibly corresponds to TRBD1 (5 bases). The CDR3 loop spans 15 amino acids. Germline V gene sequence: CDR1 LGHDT, CDR2 YNNKEL (reference sequence). V dropped 4 bases and J dropped 6 bases, with 13 bases sitting between them.

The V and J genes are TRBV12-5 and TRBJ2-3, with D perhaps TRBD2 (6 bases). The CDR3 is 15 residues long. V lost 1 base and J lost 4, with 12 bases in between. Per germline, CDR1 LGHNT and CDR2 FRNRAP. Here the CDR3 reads CASGLGGVRADTQYF. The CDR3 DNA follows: TGTGCTAGTGGTTTGGGGGGGGTGAGGGCAGATACGCAGTATTTT. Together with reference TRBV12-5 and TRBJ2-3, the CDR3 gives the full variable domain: DARVTQTPRHKVTEMGQEVTMRCQPILGHNTVFWYRQTMMQGLELLAYFRNRAPLDDSGMPKDRFSAEMPDATLATLKIQPSEPRDSAVYFCASGLGGVRADTQYFGPGTRLTVL.

This CDR3 reads CASSPHQGYTEAFF. DNA of the CDR3: TGTGCCAGCAGCCCCCACCAGGGGTACACTGAAGCTTTCTTT. This rearrangement joins TRBV7-2 to TRBJ1-1, with a tentative D call TRBD1 (6 bases). The germline V gene has CDR1 SGHTA and CDR2 FQGNSA. The ends were cut back, 5 bases at V and 3 bases at J, with 13 bases in the middle. The CDR3 extends over 14 amino acids.

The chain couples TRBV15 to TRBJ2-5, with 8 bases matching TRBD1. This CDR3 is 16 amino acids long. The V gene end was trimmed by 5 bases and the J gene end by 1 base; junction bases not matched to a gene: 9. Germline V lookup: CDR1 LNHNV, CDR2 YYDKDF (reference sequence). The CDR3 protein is CATSLDRQGPQETQYF. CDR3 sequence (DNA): TGTGCCACCAGCCTTGACCGACAGGGGCCCCAAGAGACCCAGTACTTC.

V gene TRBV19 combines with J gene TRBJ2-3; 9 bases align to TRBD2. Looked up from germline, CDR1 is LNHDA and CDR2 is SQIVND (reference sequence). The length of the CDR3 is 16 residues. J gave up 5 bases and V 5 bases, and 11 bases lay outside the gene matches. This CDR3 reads CASSPSGAHAGDTQYF. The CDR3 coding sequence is TGTGCCAGTAGTCCTAGCGGGGCCCACGCCGGAGATACGCAGTATTTT.

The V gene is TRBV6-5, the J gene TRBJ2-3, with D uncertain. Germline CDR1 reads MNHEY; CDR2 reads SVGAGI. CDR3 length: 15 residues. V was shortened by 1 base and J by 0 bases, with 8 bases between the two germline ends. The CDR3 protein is CASSYYGSSTDTQYF. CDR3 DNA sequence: TGTGCCAGCAGTTACTACGGTTCTAGCACAGATACGCAGTATTTT.

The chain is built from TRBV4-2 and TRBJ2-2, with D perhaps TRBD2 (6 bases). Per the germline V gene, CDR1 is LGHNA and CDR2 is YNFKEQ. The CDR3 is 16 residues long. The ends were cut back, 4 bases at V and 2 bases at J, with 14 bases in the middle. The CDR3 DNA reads TGTGCCAGCAGCCGCGAGGCGGGGATCAACACCGGGGAGCTGTTTTTT. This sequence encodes CASSREAGINTGELFF.

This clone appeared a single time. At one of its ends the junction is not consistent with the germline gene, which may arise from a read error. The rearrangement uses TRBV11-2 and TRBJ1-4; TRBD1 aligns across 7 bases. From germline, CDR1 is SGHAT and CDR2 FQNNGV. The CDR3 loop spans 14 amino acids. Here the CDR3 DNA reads TGTGCCAGCAGCTTAGCTAGGTCGACAGGGCCACTGCACTTT. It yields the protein CASSLARSTGPLHF.

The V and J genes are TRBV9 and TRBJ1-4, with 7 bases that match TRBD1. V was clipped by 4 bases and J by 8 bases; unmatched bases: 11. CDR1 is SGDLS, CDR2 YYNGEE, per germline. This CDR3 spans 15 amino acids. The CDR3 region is CASSPITGVVEKLFF. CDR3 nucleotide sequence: TGTGCCAGCAGCCCGATCACAGGGGTGGTGGAAAAACTGTTTTTT.

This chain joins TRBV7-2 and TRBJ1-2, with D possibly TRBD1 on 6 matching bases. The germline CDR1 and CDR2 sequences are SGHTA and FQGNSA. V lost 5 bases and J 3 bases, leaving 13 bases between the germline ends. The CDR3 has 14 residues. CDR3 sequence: CASSPHRQDYGYTF. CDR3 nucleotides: TGTGCCAGCAGCCCACACAGACAGGACTATGGCTACACCTTC.

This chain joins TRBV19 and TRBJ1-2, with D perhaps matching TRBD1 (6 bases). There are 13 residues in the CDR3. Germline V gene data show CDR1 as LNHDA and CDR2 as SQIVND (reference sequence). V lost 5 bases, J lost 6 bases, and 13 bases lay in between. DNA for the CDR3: TGTGCCAGTAGTCCAGACAGGACCAATGGCTACACCTTC. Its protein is CASSPDRTNGYTF.

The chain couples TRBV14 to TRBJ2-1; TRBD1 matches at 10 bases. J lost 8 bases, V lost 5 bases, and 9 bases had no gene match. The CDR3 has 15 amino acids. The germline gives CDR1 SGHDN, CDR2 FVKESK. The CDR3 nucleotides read TGTGCCAGCAGCTACCGGACAGGGGGAATTGATGAGCAGTTCTTC. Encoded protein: CASSYRTGGIDEQFF. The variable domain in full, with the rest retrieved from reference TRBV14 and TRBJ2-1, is EAGVTQFPSHSVIEKGQTVTLRCDPISGHDNLYWYRRVMGKEIKFLLHFVKESKQDESGMPNNRFLAERTGGTYSTLKVQPAELEDSGVYFCASSYRTGGIDEQFFGPGTRLTVL.

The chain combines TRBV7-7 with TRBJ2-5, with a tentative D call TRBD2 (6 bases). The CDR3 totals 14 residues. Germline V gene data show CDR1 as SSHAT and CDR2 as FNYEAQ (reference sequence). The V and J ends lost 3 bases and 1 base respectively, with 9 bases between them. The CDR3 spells CASSFGGTQETQYF. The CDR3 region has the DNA TGTGCCAGCAGCTTCGGCGGGACCCAAGAGACCCAGTACTTC.

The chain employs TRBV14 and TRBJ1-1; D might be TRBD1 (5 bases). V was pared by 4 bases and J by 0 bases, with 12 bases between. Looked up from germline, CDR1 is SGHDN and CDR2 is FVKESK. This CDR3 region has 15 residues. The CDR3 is CASSPLTDLNTEAFF. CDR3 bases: TGTGCCAGCAGCCCCCTGACAGACCTGAACACTGAAGCTTTCTTT.

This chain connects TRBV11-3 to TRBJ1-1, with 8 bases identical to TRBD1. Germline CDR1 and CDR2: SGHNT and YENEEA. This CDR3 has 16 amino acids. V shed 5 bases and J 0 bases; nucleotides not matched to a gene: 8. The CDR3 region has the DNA TGTGCCAGCAGCCTAGGACAGGGAAAAATGAACACTGAAGCTTTCTTT. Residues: CASSLGQGKMNTEAFF.